This T cell receptor (beta chain) stems from a study of radiotherapy plus CTLA-4 blockade in lung cancer. Sequencing was performed with immunoSEQ multiplex PCR; in TCRdb, only in-frame clones are kept and a portion is missing. The table shows 95,000 to 150,000 clones, with 85% to 90% occurring only once. Points on this clone: Its antigen is unidentified.

The V gene lost 4 bases and the J gene lost 3 bases, with 10 bases spanning the gap. There are 14 residues in the CDR3. The V gene's germline CDR1 is MNHNS and CDR2 SASEGT. Notes on the study in general: Tumor-origin TCR clones grew in blood after radiotherapy plus ipilimumab.

The chain recombines TRBV6-1 with TRBJ1-5, with D unresolved. The specimen comprised peripheral blood, sampled from a patient treated with radiotherapy plus ipilimumab. The TCR sequence derives from a human donor with non-small cell lung cancer that progressed on radiotherapy plus ipilimumab. Here the CDR3 DNA reads TGTGCCAGCAGTGTTCAGGAGACCAATCAGCCCCAGCATTTT. It encodes CASSVQETNQPQHF.